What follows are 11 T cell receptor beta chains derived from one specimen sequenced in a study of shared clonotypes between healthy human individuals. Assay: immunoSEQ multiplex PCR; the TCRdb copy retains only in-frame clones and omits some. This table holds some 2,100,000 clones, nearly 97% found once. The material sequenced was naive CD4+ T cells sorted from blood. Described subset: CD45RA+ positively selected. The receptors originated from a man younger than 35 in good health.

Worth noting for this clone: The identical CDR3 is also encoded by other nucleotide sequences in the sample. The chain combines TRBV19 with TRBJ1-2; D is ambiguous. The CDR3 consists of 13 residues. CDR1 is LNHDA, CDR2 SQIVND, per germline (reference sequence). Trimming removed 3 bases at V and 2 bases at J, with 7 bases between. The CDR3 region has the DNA TGTGCCAGTAGTATCGGAGGGAACTATGGCTACACCTTC. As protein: CASSIGGNYGYTF.

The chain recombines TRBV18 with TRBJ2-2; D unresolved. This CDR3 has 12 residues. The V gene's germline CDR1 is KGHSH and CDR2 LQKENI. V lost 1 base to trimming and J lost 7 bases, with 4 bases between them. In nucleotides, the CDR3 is TGTGCCAGCTCACCACAAAACGGGGAGCTGTTTTTT. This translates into CASSPQNGELFF.

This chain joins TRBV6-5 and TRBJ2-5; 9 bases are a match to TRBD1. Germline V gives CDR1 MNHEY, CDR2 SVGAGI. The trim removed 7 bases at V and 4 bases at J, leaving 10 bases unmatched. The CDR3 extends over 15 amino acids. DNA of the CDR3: TGTGCCAGCATCGAAACGACAGGGGGAAGAGAGACCCAGTACTTC. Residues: CASIETTGGRETQYF.

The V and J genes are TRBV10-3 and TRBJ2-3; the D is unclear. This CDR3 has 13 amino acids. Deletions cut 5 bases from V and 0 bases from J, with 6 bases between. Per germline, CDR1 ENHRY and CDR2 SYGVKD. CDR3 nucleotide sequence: TGTGCCATCAGTTCCTCTAGCACAGATACGCAGTATTTT. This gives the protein CAISSSSTDTQYF.

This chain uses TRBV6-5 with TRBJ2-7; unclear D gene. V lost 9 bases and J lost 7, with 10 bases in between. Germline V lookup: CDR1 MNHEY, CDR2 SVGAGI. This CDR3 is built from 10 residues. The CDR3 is CASGTREQYF. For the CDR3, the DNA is TGTGCCAGTGGTACGCGGGAGCAGTACTTC.

CDR3: CASSPGGQNTEAFF. The CDR3 DNA reads TGCGCCAGCAGCCCCGGAGGGCAGAACACTGAAGCTTTCTTT. This chain joins TRBV4-1 and TRBJ1-1, with D unresolved. The CDR3 totals 14 residues. The germline V gene encodes CDR1 MGHRA and CDR2 YSYEKL. V lost 4 bases, J lost 1 base, and 10 bases lay in between.

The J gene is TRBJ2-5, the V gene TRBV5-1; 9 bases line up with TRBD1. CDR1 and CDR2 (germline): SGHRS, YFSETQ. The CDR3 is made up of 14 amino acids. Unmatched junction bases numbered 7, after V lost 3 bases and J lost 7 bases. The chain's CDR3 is CASSYGTGPGTQYF. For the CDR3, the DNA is TGCGCCAGCAGCTATGGGACAGGGCCTGGGACCCAGTACTTC.

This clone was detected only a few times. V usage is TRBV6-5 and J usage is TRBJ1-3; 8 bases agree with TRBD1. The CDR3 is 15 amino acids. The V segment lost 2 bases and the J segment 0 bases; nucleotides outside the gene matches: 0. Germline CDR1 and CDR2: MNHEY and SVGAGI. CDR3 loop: CASSYDRGSGNTIYF. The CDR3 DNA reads TGTGCCAGCAGTTACGACAGGGGCTCTGGAAACACCATATATTTT.

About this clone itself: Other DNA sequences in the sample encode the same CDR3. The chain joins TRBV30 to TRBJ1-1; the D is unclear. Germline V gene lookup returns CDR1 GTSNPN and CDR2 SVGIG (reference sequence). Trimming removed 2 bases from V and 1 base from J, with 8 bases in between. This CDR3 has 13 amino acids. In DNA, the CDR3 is TGTGCCTGGAGTCCCCAAGGGAACACTGAAGCTTTCTTT. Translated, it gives CAWSPQGNTEAFF.

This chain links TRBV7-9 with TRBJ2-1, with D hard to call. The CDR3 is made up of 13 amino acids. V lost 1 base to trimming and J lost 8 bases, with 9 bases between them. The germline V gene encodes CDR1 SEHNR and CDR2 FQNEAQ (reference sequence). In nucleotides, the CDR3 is TGTGCCAGCAGCTTAGGAGCGTTCTATGAGCAGTTCTTC. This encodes CASSLGAFYEQFF.

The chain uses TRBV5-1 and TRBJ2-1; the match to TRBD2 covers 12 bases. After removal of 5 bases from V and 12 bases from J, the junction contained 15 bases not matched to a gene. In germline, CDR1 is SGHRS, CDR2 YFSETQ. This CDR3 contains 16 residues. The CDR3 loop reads CASRGFTGTSGLLQFF. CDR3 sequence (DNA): TGCGCCAGCAGGGGATTCACCGGGACTAGCGGGTTGCTGCAGTTCTTC.